The T cell receptor beta chain described here comes from a study of blood T cell repertoires in COVID-19. In the study overall: The samples span acute and convalescent COVID-19 from the United States, Italy and Spain.

Clones were sequenced by immunoSEQ multiplex PCR, and TCRdb holds only the in-frame ones, with some missing. The data show about 190,000 clones, less than 85% seen once. The V end was cut by 0 bases, the J end by 0 bases, with 6 bases between. The CDR3 is 14 amino acids. The rearrangement links TRBV23-1 to TRBJ2-7; D remains ambiguous. TRBV23-1 carries the ORF label, with uncertain function. Sequencing used peripheral blood. The clonotype originates from a man between 50 and 59 years old who had recovered from COVID-19. The CDR3 region has the DNA TGCGCCAGCAGTCAATCGAAGCACTCCTACGAGCAGTACTTC. Translated: CASSQSKHSYEQYF.